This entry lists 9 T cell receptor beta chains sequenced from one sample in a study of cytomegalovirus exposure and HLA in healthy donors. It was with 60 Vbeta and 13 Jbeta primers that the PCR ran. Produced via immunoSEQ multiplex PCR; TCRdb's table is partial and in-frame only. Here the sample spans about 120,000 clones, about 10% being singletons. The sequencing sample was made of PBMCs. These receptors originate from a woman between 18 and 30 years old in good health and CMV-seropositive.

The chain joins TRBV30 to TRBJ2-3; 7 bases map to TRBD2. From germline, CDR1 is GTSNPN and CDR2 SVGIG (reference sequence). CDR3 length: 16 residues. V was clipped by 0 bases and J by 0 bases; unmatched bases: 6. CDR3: CAWSVLAGASTDTQYF. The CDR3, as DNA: TGTGCCTGGAGTGTACTCGCGGGAGCTAGCACAGATACGCAGTATTTT.

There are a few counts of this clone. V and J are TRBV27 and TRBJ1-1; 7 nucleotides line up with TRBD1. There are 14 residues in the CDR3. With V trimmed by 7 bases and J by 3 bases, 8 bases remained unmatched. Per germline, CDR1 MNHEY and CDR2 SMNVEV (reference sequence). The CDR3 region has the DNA TGTGCCAGCACCCCTCTACAGGGGTACACTGAAGCTTTCTTT. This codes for CASTPLQGYTEAFF.

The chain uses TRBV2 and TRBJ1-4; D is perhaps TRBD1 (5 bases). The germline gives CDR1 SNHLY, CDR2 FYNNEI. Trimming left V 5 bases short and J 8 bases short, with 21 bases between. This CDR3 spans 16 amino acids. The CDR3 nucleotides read TGTGCCAGCAGTTTTTCCTCCCTGACAGTGGAGGAAAAACTGTTTTTT. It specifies CASSFSSLTVEEKLFF.

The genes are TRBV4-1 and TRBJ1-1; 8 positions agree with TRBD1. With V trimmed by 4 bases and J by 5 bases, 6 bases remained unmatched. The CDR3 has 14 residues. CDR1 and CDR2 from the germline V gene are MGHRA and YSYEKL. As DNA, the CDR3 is TGCGCCAGCAGCCCAGGGGGCGCGGGGACTGAAGCTTTCTTT. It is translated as CASSPGGAGTEAFF.

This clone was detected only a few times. CDR3 in amino acids: CASSYRSTDTQYF. CDR3 sequence (DNA): TGCGCCAGCAGCTACAGAAGCACAGATACGCAGTATTTT. This chain connects TRBV5-1 to TRBJ2-3, with D hard to call. Germline V gene sequence: CDR1 SGHRS, CDR2 YFSETQ. This CDR3 has 13 residues. V lost 3 bases and J lost 0, with 5 bases in between.

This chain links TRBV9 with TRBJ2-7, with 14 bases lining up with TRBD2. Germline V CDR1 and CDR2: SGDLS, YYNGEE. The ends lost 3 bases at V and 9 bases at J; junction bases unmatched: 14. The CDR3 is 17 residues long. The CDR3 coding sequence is TGTGCCAGCAGCGCTGCCCGACTGGGACTAGCGGGAGTTGGGCAGTACTTC. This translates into CASSAARLGLAGVGQYF.

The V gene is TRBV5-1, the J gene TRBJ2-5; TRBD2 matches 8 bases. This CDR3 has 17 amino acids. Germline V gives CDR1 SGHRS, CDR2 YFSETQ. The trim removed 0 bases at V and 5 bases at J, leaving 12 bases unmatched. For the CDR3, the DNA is TGCGCCAGCAGCTTGGAACGGTCGGGAGGGCCGTGGGAGACCCAGTACTTC. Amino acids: CASSLERSGGPWETQYF.

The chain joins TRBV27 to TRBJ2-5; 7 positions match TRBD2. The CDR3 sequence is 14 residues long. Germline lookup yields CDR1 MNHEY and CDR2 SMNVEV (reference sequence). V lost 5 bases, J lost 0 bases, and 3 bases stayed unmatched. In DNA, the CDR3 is TGTGCCAGCAGTCGAAGCGGGGACCAAGAGACCCAGTACTTC. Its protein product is CASSRSGDQETQYF.

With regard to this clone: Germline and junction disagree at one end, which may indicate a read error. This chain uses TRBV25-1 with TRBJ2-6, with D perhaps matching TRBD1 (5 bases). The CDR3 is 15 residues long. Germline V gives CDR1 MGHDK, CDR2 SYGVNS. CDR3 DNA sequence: TGTGCCAGCAGGCCTGGGCCAAGTGGGGCAAACGTCATGACTTTC. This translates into CASRPGPSGANVMTF.